The 15 T cell receptor beta chains reported below all come from one sample, sequenced in a study of long-term antiretroviral therapy in people with HIV. The assay used was immunoSEQ (version v3.0), run at survey level. TCRdb's copy holds only in-frame clones and misses some; the assay was immunoSEQ multiplex PCR. This table holds about 28,000 clones, over 80% found once. The sequenced sample was unsorted PBMCs, obtained 0.4 years after starting antiretroviral therapy. These receptors were collected from a man younger than 30 with HIV.

The chain has TRBV27 and TRBJ2-7; TRBD2 might be the D (5 bases). Trimming shortened V by 2 bases and J by 0 bases, and 11 bases separated the two germline ends. The CDR3 is 15 amino acids. Germline V gives CDR1 MNHEY, CDR2 SMNVEV (reference sequence). CDR3 region: CASSLAGLSSYEQYF. The CDR3 DNA sequence: TGTGCCAGCAGTTTAGCGGGCCTGAGCTCCTACGAGCAGTACTTC.

This clone was observed a single time. V gene TRBV15 combines with J gene TRBJ2-7, with TRBD2 identical over 7 bases. Germline lookup yields CDR1 LNHNV and CDR2 YYDKDF (reference sequence). The J segment lost 2 bases and the V segment lost 0 bases, leaving 7 bases of the junction unmatched. The CDR3 runs 16 residues. The CDR3 is CATSRDREDLTYEQYF. CDR3 coding DNA: TGTGCCACCAGCAGAGATCGGGAGGATCTTACCTACGAGCAGTACTTC.

V is TRBV5-4 and J is TRBJ1-1, with a weak D call TRBD1 (5 bases). V was pared by 0 bases and J by 4 bases, with 10 bases between. This CDR3 has 14 amino acids. Germline V gives CDR1 SGHNT, CDR2 YYREEE (reference sequence). The CDR3 DNA reads as TGTGCCAGCAGCTTGGGGAGGGGCCGCACTGAAGCTTTCTTT. Protein sequence: CASSLGRGRTEAFF.

The chain links TRBV18 to TRBJ2-2; the match to TRBD1 covers 8 bases. CDR3 length: 14 residues. Germline CDR1 KGHSH, CDR2 LQKENI. V lost 8 bases to trimming and J lost 0 bases; unmatched junction nucleotides: 2. The CDR3 protein is CASPGQANTGELFF. Here the CDR3 DNA reads TGTGCCAGCCCGGGACAGGCGAACACCGGGGAGCTGTTTTTT.

This clone has more than one count but fewer than ten. The chain recombines TRBV7-9 with TRBJ1-5, with 10 bases that match TRBD1. Germline V gene data show CDR1 as SEHNR and CDR2 as FQNEAQ (reference sequence). The CDR3 totals 15 residues. The V segment lost 4 bases and the J segment 4 bases; nucleotides outside the gene matches: 4. CDR3: CASSWGQGSNQPQHF. The CDR3 DNA follows: TGTGCCAGCAGCTGGGGACAGGGGTCAAATCAGCCCCAGCATTTT.

The V call is TRBV29-1, the J call TRBJ2-7; 7 bases map to TRBD1. The V and J ends lost 5 bases and 2 bases, in that order; junction bases with no gene match: 9. The CDR3 extends over 14 amino acids. CDR1 and CDR2 from the germline V gene are SQVTM and ANQGSEA. The CDR3 sequence: CSVYTGVAAYEQYF. For the CDR3, the DNA is TGCAGCGTTTACACAGGGGTGGCCGCCTACGAGCAGTACTTC.

The rearrangement joins TRBV28 to TRBJ2-7; D remains unclear. This CDR3 is built from 16 residues. V was shortened by 4 bases and J by 6 bases, with 22 bases between the two germline ends. Germline CDR1 reads MDHEN; CDR2 reads SYDVKM. CDR3 loop: CASSSPRLQLVFEQYF. The CDR3 DNA reads TGTGCCAGCAGTTCCCCGAGACTTCAGCTCGTCTTCGAGCAGTACTTC.

This rearrangement joins TRBV9 to TRBJ2-5, with TRBD1 identical over 7 bases. The J segment lost 1 base and the V segment lost 3 bases, leaving 9 bases of the junction unmatched. CDR3 length equals 16 residues. The germline V gene has CDR1 SGDLS and CDR2 YYNGEE. The CDR3 sequence is CASSAGQAPLQETQYF. For the CDR3, the DNA is TGTGCCAGCAGCGCCGGACAGGCACCTCTCCAAGAGACCCAGTACTTC.

V and J are TRBV5-5 and TRBJ1-1; D not certain. Germline V gives CDR1 SGHKS, CDR2 YYEKEE (reference sequence). The CDR3 consists of 15 residues. V was shortened by 0 bases and J by 6 bases, with 15 bases between the two germline ends. Here the CDR3 DNA reads TGTGCCAGCAGCTTGGCACGCAGTATAGGCTCTGAAGCTTTCTTT. The encoded protein is CASSLARSIGSEAFF.

The chain is built from TRBV18 and TRBJ1-2; D is ambiguous. The CDR3 is 16 residues long. V was cut by 2 bases and J by 2 bases, with 15 bases left in between. Germline V gives CDR1 KGHSH, CDR2 LQKENI. The CDR3: CASSPGTEGLNYGYTF. For the CDR3, the DNA is TGTGCCAGCTCACCAGGTACGGAGGGCCTAAACTATGGCTACACCTTC. The entire variable domain, with the rest obtained from reference TRBV18 and TRBJ1-2, is as follows: NAGVMQNPRHLVRRRGQEARLRCSPMKGHSHVYWYRQLPEEGLKFMVYLQKENIIDESGMPKERFSAEFPKEGPSILRIQQVVRGDSAAYFCASSPGTEGLNYGYTFGSGTRLTVV.

The chain uses TRBV10-3 and TRBJ2-1; TRBD1 matches 12 bases. Germline values: CDR1 ENHRY, CDR2 SYGVKD. Losses at the gene ends were 8 bases for V and 5 bases for J; bases not matched to a gene: 7. The CDR3 has 15 amino acids. DNA for the CDR3: TGTGCCATCGATCCGGGACAGGGGGCCAACAATGAGCAGTTCTTC. Protein product: CAIDPGQGANNEQFF.

This clone was counted only a few times. This chain links TRBV4-1 with TRBJ1-5; no firm D call. V lost 0 bases and J lost 6, with 12 bases in between. From germline, CDR1 is MGHRA and CDR2 YSYEKL. The CDR3 is made up of 15 amino acids. The CDR3 sequence: CASSQEGRVGQPQHF. The CDR3 coding sequence is TGCGCCAGCAGCCAAGAAGGGAGGGTCGGTCAGCCCCAGCATTTT.

The chain has TRBV19 and TRBJ1-2; 8 bases line up with TRBD1. The V segment lost 6 bases and the J segment 4 bases; nucleotides outside the gene matches: 10. This CDR3 spans 15 amino acids. Germline loops: CDR1 LNHDA, CDR2 SQIVND (reference sequence). The CDR3 reads CASRVLDRDGYGYTF. CDR3 nucleotide sequence: TGTGCCAGTAGGGTGTTGGACAGGGATGGCTATGGCTACACCTTC.

The chain joins TRBV7-9 to TRBJ2-5, with 7 nucleotides matching TRBD1. The CDR3 extends over 15 amino acids. V was pared by 1 base and J by 2 bases, with 4 bases of the junction left unmatched. Germline assignment: CDR1 SEHNR and CDR2 FQNEAQ (reference sequence). The chain's CDR3 is CASSLEGGRQETQYF. The CDR3 DNA follows: TGTGCCAGCAGCTTAGAAGGGGGCCGACAAGAGACCCAGTACTTC.

The V gene is TRBV5-5, the J gene TRBJ1-1; D not resolved. The CDR3 sequence is 18 residues long. CDR1 SGHKS and CDR2 YYEKEE come from the germline V gene (reference sequence). Trimming stripped 0 bases from V and 2 bases from J, with 20 bases between. CDR3 sequence reads: CASSLGGPPWAPNTEAFF. CDR3 nucleotides: TGTGCCAGCAGCTTGGGCGGACCCCCCTGGGCCCCAAACACTGAAGCTTTCTTT.